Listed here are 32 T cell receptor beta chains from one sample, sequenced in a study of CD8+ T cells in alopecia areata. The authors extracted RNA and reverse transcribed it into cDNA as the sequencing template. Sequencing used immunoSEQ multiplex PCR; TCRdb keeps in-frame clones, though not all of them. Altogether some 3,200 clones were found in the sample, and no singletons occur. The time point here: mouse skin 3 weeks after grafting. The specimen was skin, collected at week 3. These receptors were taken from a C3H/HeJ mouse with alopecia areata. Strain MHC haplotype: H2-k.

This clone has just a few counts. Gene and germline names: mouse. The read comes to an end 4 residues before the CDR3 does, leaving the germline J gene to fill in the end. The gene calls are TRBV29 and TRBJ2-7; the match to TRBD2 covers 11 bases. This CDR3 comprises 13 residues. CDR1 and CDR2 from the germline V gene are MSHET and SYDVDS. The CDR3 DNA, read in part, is TGTGCTAGCAGTTGGGACTGGGGGTAT. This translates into CASSWDWGY. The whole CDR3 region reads CASSWDWGYEQYF.

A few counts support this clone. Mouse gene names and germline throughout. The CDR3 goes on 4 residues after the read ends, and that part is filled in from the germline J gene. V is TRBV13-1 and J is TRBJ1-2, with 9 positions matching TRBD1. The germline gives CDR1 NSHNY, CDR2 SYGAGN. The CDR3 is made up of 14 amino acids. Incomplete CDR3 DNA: TGTGCCAGCAGTCCTAACAGGGGGCGGTCC. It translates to CASSPNRGRS. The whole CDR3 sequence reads CASSPNRGRSDYTF.

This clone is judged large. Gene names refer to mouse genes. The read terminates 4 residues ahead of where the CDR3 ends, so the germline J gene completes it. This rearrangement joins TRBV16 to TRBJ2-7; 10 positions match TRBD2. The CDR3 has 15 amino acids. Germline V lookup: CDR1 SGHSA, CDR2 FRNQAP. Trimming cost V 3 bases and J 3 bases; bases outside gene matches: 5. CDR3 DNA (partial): TGTGCAAGCAGCTTCCGGGACTGGGGCCTCTAT. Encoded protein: CASSFRDWGLY. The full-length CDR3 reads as CASSFRDWGLYEQYF.

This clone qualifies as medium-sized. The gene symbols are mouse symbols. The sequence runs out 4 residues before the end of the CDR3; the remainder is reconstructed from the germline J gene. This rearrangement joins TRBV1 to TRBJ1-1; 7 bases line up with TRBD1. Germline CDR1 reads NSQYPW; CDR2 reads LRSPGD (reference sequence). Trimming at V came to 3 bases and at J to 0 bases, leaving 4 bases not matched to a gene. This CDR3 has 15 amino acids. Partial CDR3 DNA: TGCACCTGCAGTGCCGGGACAGATGCAAACACA. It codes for CTCSAGTDANT. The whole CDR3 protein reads CTCSAGTDANTEVFF.

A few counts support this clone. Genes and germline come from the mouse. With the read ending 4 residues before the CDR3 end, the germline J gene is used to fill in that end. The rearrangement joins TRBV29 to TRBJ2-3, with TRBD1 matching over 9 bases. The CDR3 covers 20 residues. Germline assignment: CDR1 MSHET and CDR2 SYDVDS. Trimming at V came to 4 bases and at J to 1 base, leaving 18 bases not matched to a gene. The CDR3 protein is CASSSPRPGQGDWGAETLYF. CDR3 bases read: TGTGCTAGCAGTTCCCCTCGCCCGGGACAGGGAGATTGGGGTGCAGAA.

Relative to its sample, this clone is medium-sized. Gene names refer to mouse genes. CDR3 loop: CTCSAELGGAQDTQYF. The DNA read from the CDR3 is TGCACCTGCAGTGCAGAATTGGGGGGGGCGCAAGAC. The chain links TRBV1 to TRBJ2-5; 8 bases fit TRBD2. The CDR3 extends 4 residues past the end of the read, so its final part is completed from the germline J gene. The CDR3 has 16 amino acids. Germline V gene sequence: CDR1 NSQYPW, CDR2 LRSPGD (reference sequence). Germline trimming cut 0 bases from V and 3 bases from J; bases unmatched to any gene: 5.

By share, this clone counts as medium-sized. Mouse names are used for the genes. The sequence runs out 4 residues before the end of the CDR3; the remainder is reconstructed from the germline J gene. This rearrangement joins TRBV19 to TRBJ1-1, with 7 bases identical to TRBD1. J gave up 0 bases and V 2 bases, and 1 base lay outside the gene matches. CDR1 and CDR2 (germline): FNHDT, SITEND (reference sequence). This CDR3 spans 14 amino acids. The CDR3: CASSIGTANTEVFF. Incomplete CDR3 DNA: TGTGCCAGCAGTATCGGGACAGCAAACACA.

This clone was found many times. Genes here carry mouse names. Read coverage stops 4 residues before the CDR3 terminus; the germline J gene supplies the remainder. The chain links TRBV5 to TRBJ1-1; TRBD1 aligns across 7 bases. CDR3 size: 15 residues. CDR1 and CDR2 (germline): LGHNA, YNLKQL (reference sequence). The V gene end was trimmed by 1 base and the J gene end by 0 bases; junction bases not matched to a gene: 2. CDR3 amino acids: CASSQGRGANTEVFF. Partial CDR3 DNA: TGTGCCAGCAGCCAAGGCAGGGGGGCAAACACA.

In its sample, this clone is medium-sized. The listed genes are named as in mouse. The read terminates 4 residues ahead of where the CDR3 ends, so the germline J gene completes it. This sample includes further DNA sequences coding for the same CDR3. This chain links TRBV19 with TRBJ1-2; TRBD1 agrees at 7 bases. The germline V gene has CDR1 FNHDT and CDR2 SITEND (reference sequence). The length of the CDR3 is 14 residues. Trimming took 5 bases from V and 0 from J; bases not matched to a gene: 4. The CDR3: CASSSDRANSDYTF. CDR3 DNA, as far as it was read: TGTGCCAGCAGCTCAGACAGGGCAAACTCC.

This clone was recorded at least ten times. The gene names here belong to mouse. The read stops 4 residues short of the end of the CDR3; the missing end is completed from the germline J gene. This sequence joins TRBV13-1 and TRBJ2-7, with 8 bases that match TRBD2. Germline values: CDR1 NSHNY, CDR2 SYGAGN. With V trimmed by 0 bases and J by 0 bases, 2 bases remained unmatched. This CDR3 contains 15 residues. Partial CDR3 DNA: TGTGCCAGCAGTGATGCAACTGGGGGCTCCTAT. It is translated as CASSDATGGSY. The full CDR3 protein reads CASSDATGGSYEQYF.

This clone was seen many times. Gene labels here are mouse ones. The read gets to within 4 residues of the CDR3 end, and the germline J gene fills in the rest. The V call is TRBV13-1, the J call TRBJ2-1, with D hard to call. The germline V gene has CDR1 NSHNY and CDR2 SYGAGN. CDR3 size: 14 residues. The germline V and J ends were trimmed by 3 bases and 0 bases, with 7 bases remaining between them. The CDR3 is CASSATYNYAEQFF. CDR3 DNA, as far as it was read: TGTGCCAGCAGTGCTACATATAACTATGCT.

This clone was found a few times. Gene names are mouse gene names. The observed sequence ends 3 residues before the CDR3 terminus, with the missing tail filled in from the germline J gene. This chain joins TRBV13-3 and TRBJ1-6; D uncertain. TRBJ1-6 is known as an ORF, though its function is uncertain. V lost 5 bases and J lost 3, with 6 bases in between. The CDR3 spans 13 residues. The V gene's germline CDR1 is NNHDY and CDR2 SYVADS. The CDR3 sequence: CASRYSYNSPLYF. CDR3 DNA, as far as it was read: TGTGCCAGCAGGTACAGCTATAATTCGCCC.

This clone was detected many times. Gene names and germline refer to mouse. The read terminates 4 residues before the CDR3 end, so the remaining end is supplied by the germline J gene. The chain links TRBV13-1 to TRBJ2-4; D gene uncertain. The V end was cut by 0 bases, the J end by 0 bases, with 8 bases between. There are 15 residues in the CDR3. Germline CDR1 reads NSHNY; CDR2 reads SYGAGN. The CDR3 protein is CASSDVQTSQNTLYF. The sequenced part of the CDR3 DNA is TGTGCCAGCAGTGATGTCCAGACTAGTCAAAAC.

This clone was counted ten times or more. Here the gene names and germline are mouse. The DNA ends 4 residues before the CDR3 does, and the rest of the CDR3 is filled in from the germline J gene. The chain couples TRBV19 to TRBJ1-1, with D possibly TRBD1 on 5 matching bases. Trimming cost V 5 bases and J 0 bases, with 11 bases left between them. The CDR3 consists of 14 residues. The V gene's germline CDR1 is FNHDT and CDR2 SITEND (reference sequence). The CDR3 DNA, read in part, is TGTGCCAGCAGACGACAGTCATCAAACACA. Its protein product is CASRRQSSNT. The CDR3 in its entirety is CASRRQSSNTEVFF.

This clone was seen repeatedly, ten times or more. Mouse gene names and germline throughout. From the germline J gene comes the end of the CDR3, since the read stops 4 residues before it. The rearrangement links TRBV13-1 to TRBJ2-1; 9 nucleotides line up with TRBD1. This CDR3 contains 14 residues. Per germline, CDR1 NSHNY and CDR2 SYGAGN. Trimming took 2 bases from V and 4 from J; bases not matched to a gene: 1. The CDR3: CASSEGQGYAEQFF. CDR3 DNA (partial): TGTGCCAGCAGTGAGGGACAGGGATATGCT.

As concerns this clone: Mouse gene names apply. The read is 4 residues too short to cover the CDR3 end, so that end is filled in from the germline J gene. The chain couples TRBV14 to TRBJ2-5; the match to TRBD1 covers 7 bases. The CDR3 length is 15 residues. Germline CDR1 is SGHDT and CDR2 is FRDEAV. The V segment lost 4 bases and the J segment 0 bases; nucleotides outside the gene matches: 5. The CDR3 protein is CASSPTGVNQDTQYF. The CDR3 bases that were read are TGTGCCAGCAGTCCCACAGGGGTTAACCAAGAC.

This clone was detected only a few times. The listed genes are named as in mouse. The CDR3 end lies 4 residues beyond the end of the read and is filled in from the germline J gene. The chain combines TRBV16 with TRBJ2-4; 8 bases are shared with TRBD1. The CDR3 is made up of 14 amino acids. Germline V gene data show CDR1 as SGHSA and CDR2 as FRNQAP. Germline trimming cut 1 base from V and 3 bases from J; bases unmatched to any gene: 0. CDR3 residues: CASSLGTGQNTLYF. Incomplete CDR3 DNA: TGTGCAAGCAGCTTAGGGACAGGGCAAAAC.

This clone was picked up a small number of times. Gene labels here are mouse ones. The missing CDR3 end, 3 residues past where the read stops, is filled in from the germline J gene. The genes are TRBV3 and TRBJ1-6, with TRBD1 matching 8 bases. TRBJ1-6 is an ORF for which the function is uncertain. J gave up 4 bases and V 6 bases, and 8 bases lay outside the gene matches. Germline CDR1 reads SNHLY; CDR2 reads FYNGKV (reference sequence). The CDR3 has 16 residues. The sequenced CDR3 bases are TGTGCCAGCAGACACCGGACAGGGACATATAATTCGCCC. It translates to CASRHRTGTYNSP. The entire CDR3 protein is CASRHRTGTYNSPLYF.

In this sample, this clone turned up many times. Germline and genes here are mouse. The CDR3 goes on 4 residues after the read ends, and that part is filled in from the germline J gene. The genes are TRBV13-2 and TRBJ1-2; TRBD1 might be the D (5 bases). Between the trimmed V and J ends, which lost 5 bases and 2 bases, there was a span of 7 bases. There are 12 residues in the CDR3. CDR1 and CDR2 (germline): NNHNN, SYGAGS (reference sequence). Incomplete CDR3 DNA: TGTGCCAGCGGGGGACTCAACTCC. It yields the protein CASGGLNS. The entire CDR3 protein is CASGGLNSDYTF.

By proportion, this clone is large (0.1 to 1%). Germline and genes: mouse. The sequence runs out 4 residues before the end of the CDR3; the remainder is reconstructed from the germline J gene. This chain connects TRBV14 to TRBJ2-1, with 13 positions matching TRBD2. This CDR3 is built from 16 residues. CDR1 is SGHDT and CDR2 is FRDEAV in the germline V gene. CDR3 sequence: CASSADWGGAIAEQFF. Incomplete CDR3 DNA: TGTGCCAGCAGTGCGGACTGGGGGGGCGCGATAGCT.

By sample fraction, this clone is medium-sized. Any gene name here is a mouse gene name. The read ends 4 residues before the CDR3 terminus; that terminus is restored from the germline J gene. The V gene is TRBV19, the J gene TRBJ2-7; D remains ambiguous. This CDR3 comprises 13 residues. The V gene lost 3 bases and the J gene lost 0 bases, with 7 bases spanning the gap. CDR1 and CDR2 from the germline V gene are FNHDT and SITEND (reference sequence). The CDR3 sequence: CASSNRSSYEQYF. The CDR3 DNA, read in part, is TGTGCCAGCAGTAACAGAAGCTCCTAT.

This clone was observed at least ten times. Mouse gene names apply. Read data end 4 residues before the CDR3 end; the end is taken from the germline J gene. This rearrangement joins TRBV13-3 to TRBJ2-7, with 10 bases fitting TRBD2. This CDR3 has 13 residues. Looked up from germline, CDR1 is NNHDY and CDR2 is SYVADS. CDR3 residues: CASSWDWGYEQYF. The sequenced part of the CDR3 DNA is TGTGCCAGCAGTTGGGACTGGGGTTAT.

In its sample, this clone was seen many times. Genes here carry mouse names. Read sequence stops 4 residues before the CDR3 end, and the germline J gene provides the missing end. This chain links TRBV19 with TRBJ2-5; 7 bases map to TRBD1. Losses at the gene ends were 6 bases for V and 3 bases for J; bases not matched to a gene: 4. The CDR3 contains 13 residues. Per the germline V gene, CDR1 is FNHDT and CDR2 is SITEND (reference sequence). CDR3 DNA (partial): TGTGCCAGCACCCGGGACAGTCAAGAC. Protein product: CASTRDSQD. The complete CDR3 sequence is CASTRDSQDTQYF.

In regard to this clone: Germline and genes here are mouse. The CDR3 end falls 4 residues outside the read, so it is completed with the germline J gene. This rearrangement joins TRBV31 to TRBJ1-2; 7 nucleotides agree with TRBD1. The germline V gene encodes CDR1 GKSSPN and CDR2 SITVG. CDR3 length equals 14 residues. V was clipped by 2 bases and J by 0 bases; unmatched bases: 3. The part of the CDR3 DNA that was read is TGTGCCTGGAGTTATGACAGGGCAAACTCC. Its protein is CAWSYDRANS. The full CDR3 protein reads CAWSYDRANSDYTF.

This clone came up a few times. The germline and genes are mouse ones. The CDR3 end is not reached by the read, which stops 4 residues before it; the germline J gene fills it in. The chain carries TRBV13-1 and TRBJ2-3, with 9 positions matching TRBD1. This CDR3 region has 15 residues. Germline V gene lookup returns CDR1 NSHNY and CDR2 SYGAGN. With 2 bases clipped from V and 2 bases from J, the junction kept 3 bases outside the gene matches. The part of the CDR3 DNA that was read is TGTGCCAGCAGTGAGGACAGGGGAATTGCAGAA. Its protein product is CASSEDRGIAE. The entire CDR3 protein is CASSEDRGIAETLYF.

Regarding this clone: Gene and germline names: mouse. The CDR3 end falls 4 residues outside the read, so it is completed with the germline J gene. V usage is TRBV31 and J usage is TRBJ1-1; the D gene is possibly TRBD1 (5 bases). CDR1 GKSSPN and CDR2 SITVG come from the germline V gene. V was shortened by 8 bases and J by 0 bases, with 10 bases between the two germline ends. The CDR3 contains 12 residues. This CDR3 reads CADQGSNTEVFF. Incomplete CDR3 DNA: TGTGCCGACCAGGGTTCAAACACA.

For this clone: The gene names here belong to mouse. CDR3 sequence: CASGDAGQTNSDYTF. Partial CDR3 DNA: TGTGCCAGCGGTGATGCGGGACAAACAAACTCC. The chain carries TRBV13-2 and TRBJ1-2; D perhaps matches TRBD1 (6 bases). Read sequence stops 4 residues before the CDR3 end, and the germline J gene provides the missing end. Germline V gene data show CDR1 as NNHNN and CDR2 as SYGAGS (reference sequence). CDR3 length: 15 amino acids. V lost 0 bases to trimming and J lost 0 bases, with 9 bases between them.

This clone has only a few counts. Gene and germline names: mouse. The covered CDR3 bases are TGTGCCAGCAGCCGGGACTCCTATGCT. Translated: CASSRDSYA. The entire CDR3 is CASSRDSYAEQFF. The chain has TRBV5 and TRBJ2-1, with D maybe TRBD2 (6 bases). The read comes to an end 4 residues before the CDR3 does, leaving the germline J gene to fill in the end. The CDR3 covers 13 residues. Germline CDR1 LGHNA, CDR2 YNLKQL (reference sequence). V shed 4 bases and J shed 3 bases, with 7 bases lying between them.

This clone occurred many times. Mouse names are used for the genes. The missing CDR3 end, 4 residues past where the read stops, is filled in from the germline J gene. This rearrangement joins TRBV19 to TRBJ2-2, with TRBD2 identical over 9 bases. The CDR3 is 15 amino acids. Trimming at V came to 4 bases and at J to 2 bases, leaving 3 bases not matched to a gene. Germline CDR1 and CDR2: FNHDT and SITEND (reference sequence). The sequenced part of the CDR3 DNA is TGTGCCAGCAGTCGGGACTGGGCGAACACCGGG. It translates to CASSRDWANTG. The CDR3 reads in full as CASSRDWANTGQLYF.

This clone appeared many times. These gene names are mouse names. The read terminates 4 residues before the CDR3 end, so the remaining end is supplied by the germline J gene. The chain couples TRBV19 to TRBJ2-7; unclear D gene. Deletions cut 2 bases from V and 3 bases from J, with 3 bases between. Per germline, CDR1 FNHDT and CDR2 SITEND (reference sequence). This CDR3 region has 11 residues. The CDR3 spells CASSISYEQYF. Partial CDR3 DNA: TGTGCCAGCAGTATCAGCTAT. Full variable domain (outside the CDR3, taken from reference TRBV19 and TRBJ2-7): GGIITQTPKFLIGQEGQKLTLKCQQNFNHDTMYWYRQDSGKGLRLIYYSITENDLQKGDLSEGYDASREKKSSFSLTVTSAQKNEMAVFLCASSISYEQYFGPGTRLTVL.

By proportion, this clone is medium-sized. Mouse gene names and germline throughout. CDR3 DNA (partial): TGTGCCAGCAAGAGGGGACTGGGGGCTAGTGCAGAA. Its protein product is CASKRGLGASAE. The full CDR3 sequence reads CASKRGLGASAETLYF. V usage is TRBV19 and J usage is TRBJ2-3, with 11 bases matching TRBD2. The DNA ends 4 residues before the CDR3 does, and the rest of the CDR3 is filled in from the germline J gene. Germline CDR1 FNHDT, CDR2 SITEND (reference sequence). V was pared by 6 bases and J by 0 bases, with 6 bases of the junction left unmatched. This CDR3 has 16 residues.

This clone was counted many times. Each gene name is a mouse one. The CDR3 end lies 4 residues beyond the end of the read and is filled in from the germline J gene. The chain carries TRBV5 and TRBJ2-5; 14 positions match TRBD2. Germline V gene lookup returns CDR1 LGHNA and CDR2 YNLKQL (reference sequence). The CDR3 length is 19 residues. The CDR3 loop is CASSQAWEGLGGRGDTQYF. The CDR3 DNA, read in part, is TGTGCCAGCAGCCAAGCCTGGGAGGGACTGGGGGGGCGCGGAGAC.